This T cell receptor beta chain derives from a study of type 1 regulatory T cells. About the study: T-allo10 is a Tr1-enriched, alloantigen-specific CD4 T cell product made in vitro.

Of note for this clonotype: Its antigen remains unidentified.

In germline, CDR1 is MDHEN, CDR2 SYDVKM. CDR3 length: 14 amino acids. Trimming stripped 4 bases from V and 6 bases from J, with 15 bases between. TCRdb re-derived calls from the reads in MiXCR, one entry per CDR3 protein. The sample shows approximately 72,000 distinct CDR3 sequences, about 69% of them seen only once. This receptor was taken from a human donor in good health. Sample: cultured T cells, either the whole culture or a sorted T cell fraction (not recorded which). The sample's subset: Tr1-enriched cell product generated in vitro against host alloantigens. The rearrangement joins TRBV28 to TRBJ1-1; D is undetermined. DNA of the CDR3: TGTGCCAGCAGTTCACCAGCCGAGGGCCCTGAAGCTTTCTTT. As protein: CASSSPAEGPEAFF. The full variable domain, completed using reference TRBV28 and TRBJ1-1, is DVKVTQSSRYLVKRTGEKVFLECVQDMDHENMFWYRQDPGLGLRLIYFSYDVKMKEKGDIPEGYSVSREKKERFSLILESASTNQTSMYLCASSSPAEGPEAFFGQGTRLTVV.